The clone carrying this T cell receptor (beta chain) appeared once. Its antigen is unknown. Germline V gene sequence: CDR1 MGHRA, CDR2 YSYEKL. The germline V and J ends were trimmed by 1 base and 2 bases, with 15 bases remaining between them. CDR3 length: 17 amino acids. The data originate from a study of long-term antiretroviral therapy in people with HIV. General study results and limits: Blood draws took place between the mid-2000s and the late 2010s and possibly involved older ART regimens.

Going into DNA extraction, samples held 1-10 million cryopreserved PBMC. The assay used was immunoSEQ (version v3.0), run at survey level. This table comes from immunoSEQ multiplex PCR, and its TCRdb copy is limited to in-frame clones, with some not included. The sample yields more than 25,000 clones, nearly 95% seen once. The sequence derives from a woman aged 40 to 50 with HIV. This rearrangement joins TRBV4-1 to TRBJ1-5, with D tentatively TRBD1 (6 bases). The sequencing here drew on unsorted PBMCs, taken less than 6.8 years after starting antiretroviral therapy. In DNA form, the CDR3 reads TGCGCCAGCAGCCAAGTGGGAGGGGGAAGTGGCAATCAGCCCCAGCATTTT. It specifies CASSQVGGGSGNQPQHF.